This T cell receptor beta chain was obtained from a study of T cells in Graves' hyperthyroidism and ophthalmopathy. General study findings and limits: Ophthalmopathy was identified by the model a median roughly six months ahead of onset. Most expanded thyroid clonotypes above 0.001 also appeared in blood. By a 13 V-J model, ophthalmopathy was set apart from stable hyperthyroidism.

Amplified TCR beta CDR3 regions came from RNA transcripts. The TCR CDR3 was amplified in a first-round RT-PCR using the HTBI primer set. TCRdb analysed the multiplex PCR reads with MiXCR anew, one entry per CDR3 protein. The sample records 660,000 or so distinct CDR3 sequences, 45% being singletons. Regarding this clonotype: The target antigen is unknown.

The CDR3 covers 15 residues. Trimming cost V 1 base and J 6 bases; bases outside gene matches: 5. CDR1 is SEHNR and CDR2 is FQNEAQ in the germline V gene (reference sequence). The sample consisted of peripheral blood or thyroid tissue (not recorded which). This receptor was obtained from an adult man with Graves' disease, either hyperthyroidism or ophthalmopathy (not recorded which). V is TRBV7-9 and J is TRBJ1-5; 8 bases are shared with TRBD1. In nucleotides, the CDR3 is TGTGCCAGCAGCTTAGGGACAGGGAAGGCTCAGCCCCAGCATTTT. This encodes CASSLGTGKAQPQHF. Combining the CDR3 with reference TRBV7-9 and TRBJ1-5 gives the whole variable domain DTGVSQNPRHKITKRGQNVTFRCDPISEHNRLYWYRQTLGQGPEFLTYFQNEAQLEKSRLLSDRFSAERPKGSFSTLEIQRTEQGDSAMYLCASSLGTGKAQPQHFGDGTRLSIL.